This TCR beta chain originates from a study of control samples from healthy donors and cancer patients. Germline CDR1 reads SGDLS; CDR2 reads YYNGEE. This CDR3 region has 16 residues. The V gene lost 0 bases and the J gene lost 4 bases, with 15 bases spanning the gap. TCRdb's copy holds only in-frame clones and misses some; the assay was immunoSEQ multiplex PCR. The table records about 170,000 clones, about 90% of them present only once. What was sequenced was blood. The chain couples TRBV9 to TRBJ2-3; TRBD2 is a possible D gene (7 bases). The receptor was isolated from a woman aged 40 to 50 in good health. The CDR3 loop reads CASSVAGGGVSDTQYF. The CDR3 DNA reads TGTGCCAGCAGCGTAGCTGGAGGGGGGGTATCAGATACGCAGTATTTT. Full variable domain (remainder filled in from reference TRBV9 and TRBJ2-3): DSGVTQTPKHLITATGQRVTLRCSPRSGDLSVYWYQQSLDQGLQFLIQYYNGEERAKGNILERFSAQQFPDLHSELNLSSLELGDSALYFCASSVAGGGVSDTQYFGPGTRLTVL.